The present T cell receptor beta chain was sequenced within a study of CD8 T cells in ankylosing spondylitis. Study findings and constraints: Clones linked to disease were reported to show significant enrichment in matched ankylosing spondylitis synovial fluid. Past studies reported some motif variants in reactive arthritis synovial fluid and blood.

This clonotype was seen many times. The target antigen is unknown. Via MiXCR, TCRdb re-called the 5' RACE reads, giving one row per CDR3 protein. The repertoire holds roughly 120,000 distinct CDR3 sequences, with about 6.5% as singletons. Sequenced input: blood, either unsorted or a sorted T cell fraction (not recorded which). The sequence was collected from a male donor with ankylosing spondylitis or in good health (not recorded which).

The CDR3 loop is CSASLPGGGYGYTF. The CDR3 DNA reads TGCAGTGCTAGTCTCCCAGGAGGGGGCTATGGCTACACCTTC. This chain joins TRBV20-1 and TRBJ1-2; perhaps TRBD1 as D (6 bases). Germline V gene lookup returns CDR1 DFQATT and CDR2 SNEGSKA (reference sequence). The CDR3 spans 14 residues. V lost 3 bases, J lost 4 bases, and 15 bases lay in between.